This TCR beta chain originates from a study of cytomegalovirus exposure and HLA in healthy donors. Study-wide findings and caveats: TCR sequences were mostly rare, though some public TCRs occurred in many donors.

This clone was found once. Its antigen is not known. The germline V gene encodes CDR1 SQVTM and CDR2 ANQGSEA. The CDR3 sequence is 16 residues long. Trimming cost V 0 bases and J 4 bases; bases outside gene matches: 7. The PCR had 60 Vbeta and 13 Jbeta primers. The data were produced by immunoSEQ multiplex PCR, yet TCRdb's version contains in-frame clones alone and is incomplete. The sample lists fewer than 150,000 clones, over 65% occurring once. The TCR was taken from a man aged 50 or older in good health and CMV-seronegative. The chain is built from TRBV29-1 and TRBJ2-1; 9 positions agree with TRBD2. The sequencing input was PBMCs. The CDR3 DNA reads as TGCAGCGTTGAAGATCTCAGCGGGAGGCCGTACAATGAGCAGTTCTTC. Amino acid sequence: CSVEDLSGRPYNEQFF.